The 16 T cell receptor beta chains in this list originate from one sample, sequenced in a study of T-cell memory formation after mild COVID-19. TCRdb ran MiXCR on the 5' RACE reads and lists one entry per CDR3 protein. This sample has some 260,000 distinct CDR3 sequences, with about 17% found just once. The sample was PBMCs or a T cell subset sorted from them (not recorded which). All receptors derive from a man in his late teens or twenties who had mild COVID-19 (a few samples of this study predate the infection). Cell type and time point are not known.

The rearrangement links TRBV5-1 to TRBJ1-1; D is perhaps TRBD1 (5 bases). The CDR3 length is 15 residues. Germline lookup yields CDR1 SGHRS and CDR2 YFSETQ. The germline V and J ends were trimmed by 3 bases and 0 bases, with 12 bases remaining between them. The CDR3 region is CASSSDSPLNTEAFF. The CDR3 DNA reads TGCGCCAGCAGCTCTGACAGTCCACTGAACACTGAAGCTTTCTTT.

There are a few counts of this clonotype. This chain links TRBV7-7 with TRBJ2-3; 9 positions match TRBD2. The length of the CDR3 is 15 residues. Germline V lookup: CDR1 SSHAT, CDR2 FNYEAQ (reference sequence). V trimming: 5 bases; J trimming: 4 bases; junction bases outside the gene matches: 7. The CDR3 nucleotides read TGTGCCAGCAGCCGCGGGGGGGGTAGATCAGATACGCAGTATTTT. It encodes CASSRGGGRSDTQYF.

The chain has TRBV7-2 and TRBJ1-5, with D perhaps matching TRBD1 (5 bases). CDR1 and CDR2 (germline): SGHTA, FQGNSA. The CDR3 extends over 13 amino acids. V dropped 6 bases and J dropped 3 bases, with 9 bases sitting between them. The CDR3 bases are TGTGCCAGCAGACAGGTTGACAATCAGCCCCAGCATTTT. This gives the protein CASRQVDNQPQHF.

This clonotype has only a few counts. The rearrangement joins TRBV12-3 or TRBV12-4 to TRBJ2-5; D gene unclear. V was clipped by 3 bases and J by 8 bases, with 19 bases between them. The CDR3 extends over 15 amino acids. CDR3 sequence reads: CASSLGKTLKVTQYF. Here the CDR3 DNA reads TGTGCCAGCAGTTTGGGGAAAACCTTAAAAGTCACCCAGTACTTC.

This clonotype came up many times. The V gene is TRBV9, the J gene TRBJ2-5; D remains ambiguous. V was shortened by 0 bases and J by 2 bases, with 2 bases between the two germline ends. CDR3 size: 12 residues. The germline V gene has CDR1 SGDLS and CDR2 YYNGEE. The CDR3 loop reads CASSVEQETQYF. The CDR3 DNA follows: TGTGCCAGCAGCGTAGAGCAAGAGACCCAGTACTTC.

This clonotype occurred a few times. J is TRBJ1-2 and V is TRBV2, with D unclear. The CDR3 runs to 10 residues. Germline assignment: CDR1 SNHLY and CDR2 FYNNEI. V lost 5 bases, J lost 2 bases, and 0 bases lay in between. The CDR3 DNA follows: TGTGCCAGCAGTAACTATGGCTACACCTTC. Translation: CASSNYGYTF.

A few counts support this clonotype. The genes are TRBV6-2 or TRBV6-3 and TRBJ2-1; 7 positions match TRBD2. CDR3 length equals 9 residues. Germline lookup yields CDR1 MNHEY and CDR2 SVGEGT. After removal of 8 bases from V and 13 bases from J, the junction contained 2 bases not matched to a gene. The CDR3 region is CASGRGQFF. The DNA for the CDR3 is TGTGCCAGCGGGAGGGGACAGTTCTTC.

The J gene is TRBJ2-5, the V gene TRBV4-2, with 9 bases matching TRBD2. Germline V CDR1 and CDR2: LGHNA, YNFKEQ. This CDR3 contains 15 residues. After removal of 2 bases from V and 2 bases from J, the junction contained 3 bases not matched to a gene. In DNA form, the CDR3 reads TGTGCCAGCAGCCAACCTCTAGCGGGGCAAGAGACCCAGTACTTC. Translating it yields CASSQPLAGQETQYF.

The chain carries TRBV10-3 and TRBJ2-5; unclear D gene. Germline CDR1 reads ENHRY; CDR2 reads SYGVKD. The CDR3 is 13 residues long. Between the trimmed V and J ends, which lost 0 bases and 5 bases, there was a span of 7 bases. The DNA for the CDR3 is TGTGCCATCAGTGAGTCGACTCTCGAGACCCAGTACTTC. Translating gives CAISESTLETQYF.

The rearrangement links TRBV7-9 to TRBJ2-5, with unresolved D. The CDR3 has 12 residues. The germline V gene encodes CDR1 SEHNR and CDR2 FQNEAQ (reference sequence). Trimming pared 4 bases from V and 8 bases from J, leaving 11 bases between. The chain's CDR3 is CASSSTRPTQYF. In nucleotides, the CDR3 is TGTGCCAGCAGCTCTACCCGGCCAACCCAGTACTTC.

This clonotype has more than one count but fewer than ten. The chain recombines TRBV24-1 with TRBJ2-1; TRBD1 matches at 9 bases. The CDR3 has 16 residues. Trimming at V came to 4 bases and at J to 7 bases, leaving 10 bases not matched to a gene. CDR1 KGHDR and CDR2 SFDVKD come from the germline V gene. In DNA, the CDR3 is TGTGCCACCAGTGACCCGGGACAGGGTAAGGGAAATGAGCAGTTCTTC. It yields the protein CATSDPGQGKGNEQFF.

The table lists this clonotype with a few counts. This chain links TRBV2 with TRBJ2-7; 7 positions match TRBD1. The CDR3 sequence is 13 residues long. J gave up 2 bases and V 5 bases, and 3 bases lay outside the gene matches. CDR1 SNHLY and CDR2 FYNNEI come from the germline V gene. The CDR3 DNA is TGTGCCAGCAGTAACAGGGGACCCTACGAGCAGTACGTC. It translates to CASSNRGPYEQYV.

This clonotype was seen a few times. The V gene is TRBV4-1, the J gene TRBJ1-1, with D hard to call. With 6 bases removed from V and 0 bases from J, the gap between germline ends came to 17 bases. CDR1 and CDR2 from the germline V gene are MGHRA and YSYEKL. The CDR3 is 16 residues long. CDR3 in DNA: TGCGCCAGCAGACACGCTAAGGATATTGTGAACACTGAAGCTTTCTTT. Amino acid sequence: CASRHAKDIVNTEAFF.

In this sample, this clonotype turned up a few times. V is TRBV28 and J is TRBJ2-3; tentative D call: TRBD2 (7 bases). CDR1 MDHEN and CDR2 SYDVKM come from the germline V gene. V dropped 5 bases and J dropped 1 base, with 13 bases sitting between them. The CDR3 consists of 15 residues. The CDR3 spells CASSLGGARTDTQYF. As DNA, the CDR3 is TGTGCCAGCAGTCTGGGGGGGGCCCGCACAGATACGCAGTATTTT.

This rearrangement joins TRBV12-3 or TRBV12-4 to TRBJ2-3; 10 bases align to TRBD2. The V gene end was trimmed by 6 bases and the J gene end by 5 bases; junction bases not matched to a gene: 11. The CDR3 is 16 amino acids. The CDR3 region is CASRRIAGGRGDTQYF. DNA of the CDR3: TGTGCCAGCAGACGAATAGCGGGGGGTCGGGGAGATACGCAGTATTTT.

This clonotype was observed a handful of times. J is TRBJ2-5 and V is TRBV7-2; tentatively, D is TRBD1 (5 bases). The germline gives CDR1 SGHTA, CDR2 FQGNSA. Trimming took off 1 base at V and 0 bases at J, with 6 bases between the two ends. This CDR3 contains 14 residues. The DNA of the CDR3 is TGTGCCAGCAGCTTAGGACAGTACCAAGAGACCCAGTACTTC. As protein: CASSLGQYQETQYF.